This note documents a single T cell receptor beta chain sequence. Its antigen is still unknown. Nothing much larger sits one base from this clone, and base qualities are not available. The CDR3 spans 16 residues, from the cysteine through the phenylalanine. Here the CDR3 DNA is all that survives: 48 bases in frame from base 1. The germline V gene supplies CDR1 MNHEY and CDR2 SVGAGI. After removal of 4 bases from V and 1 base from J, the junction retains 7 bases not matched to a gene. The sample belongs to a study of PD-1 blockade in classical Hodgkin lymphoma (dated by TCRdb to 2020 to 2021). About the study as a whole: Nivolumab dosing was 3 mg/kg intravenously every 2 weeks, continuing until either disease progression or unacceptable toxicity. The study used CyTOF and TCR beta sequencing to define a peripheral blood immune signature of response to PD-1 blockade in classical Hodgkin lymphoma. The paper as a whole reports these results and caveats: By C4D1, a significant rise was seen in CD4+ TCR diversity but not in CD8+ TCR diversity (p=0.0027 vs p=0.16), and the rise was most apparent among complete responders (p=0.02). Patients starting nivolumab less than 1 year after ASCT had lower diversity and were excluded from later analyses to avoid confounding by immune reconstitution. The study was limited to a single clinical trial cohort, and causes of repertoire differences, possibly disease activity or prior therapy, remained undefined. Trial patients with a complete response had baseline diversity similar to that of newly diagnosed patients, while partial responders and progressors had significantly lower diversity. Baseline TCR diversity was reported as lower in newly diagnosed patients than in healthy donors, and lower still in relapsed/refractory patients.

Genomic DNA was extracted with the Qiagen DNeasy kit from unsorted PBMCs and from negatively selected CD4+ and CD8+ fractions. TCR beta CDR3 regions were amplified by immunoSEQ multiplex PCR using primers annealing to V and J segments. Amplification bias was minimized using a synthetic immune receptor repertoire, and residual bias was removed computationally after sequencing. As for the original processing: Repertoire diversity was quantified as the Shannon entropy index using custom Python scripts. The unsorted, CD4+ and CD8+ repertoires were each analyzed separately, with the exception of combined analyses, where CD4+ and CD8+ sequences were merged in silico. Clonal expansion was defined as a frequency increase of at least 2-fold after treatment compared with C1D1, and clones undetected at baseline were assigned a pseudocount of 0.5. Singleton clones were defined as clones with 0 or 1 copy at C1D1, and non-singleton clones were defined as clones with 2 or more copies. Clones expanded in unsorted samples were labelled as CD4+, CD8+ or unknown by matching protein sequences in sorted samples from the same patient. Wilcoxon tests were applied to paired samples to test diversity changes from C1D1 to C4D1. The clones in this table, taken by TCRdb from immuneACCESS, are in-frame only. Not every clone is retained; where verified, under half of the shortfall comes from an unresolved V gene, and the cause of the rest is unknown. Clone size and the V and J calls come from that table; the DNA yielded D and trimming. This sample has 30,000 to 40,000 clones in its table, and 80% to 95% of those were observed once. The ten top clones hold roughly 0.29% of the sample.

The time point label, read with the paper, signifies: cycle 4 day 1 (C4D1), after 5 to 7 weeks of nivolumab. Every trial patient had relapsed following autologous stem cell transplantation, and prior brentuximab vedotin exposure was what differed among cohorts A, B and C. CD4+ T cells were purified from thawed PBMCs by magnetic negative selection with a Miltenyi CD4+ T cell isolation kit. The trial cohort was composed of approximately 60 patients with relapsed/refractory classical Hodgkin lymphoma, for whom complete response, partial response or progressive disease was recorded as best overall response. In the multi-cohort phase II CheckMate 205 trial, trial patients received single-agent nivolumab. An independent review committee assessed best overall response using the 2007 International Working Group response criteria. Trial PBMCs were collected just before the start of nivolumab (C1D1) and during therapy at cycle 2 day 1 and cycle 4 day 1. After peripheral blood was drawn into 8 mL Vacutainer Cell Preparation Tubes, PBMCs were isolated by centrifugation and then cryopreserved. Purified CD4+ and CD8+ fractions were prepared only for cases in which an additional PBMC sample was available. Magnetically labelled cells were depleted on LS columns in a quadroMACS separator, and the flow-through was collected as the purified fraction.

Sequencing was performed on CD4+ T cells from blood, taken before the fourth cycle of nivolumab. This receptor was obtained from a human donor with classical Hodgkin lymphoma. The rearrangement combines TRBV6-5 with TRBJ2-1, with 7 junctional bases fitting TRBD2. The DNA sequence is given as TGTGCCAGCAGTTCGCCTAGCGGAGCATCCTACAATGAGCAGTTCTTC. Its protein product is CASSSPSGASYNEQFF.